The clone carrying this T cell receptor (beta chain) has only a few counts. As yet, its antigen is unknown. Semi-nested PCR with Nested Universal Primer A followed constant-region reverse priming of full-length variable regions. TCRdb recomputed calls from the 5' RACE reads with MiXCR, one row per CDR3 protein. This repertoire shows roughly 56,000 distinct CDR3 sequences, 25% to 35% found once; its top ten account for approximately 2.2%. General study findings and limits: The TCR gene usage of tumor memory CD4+ T cells clustered together with blood and lymph node memory CD4+ cells and with lymph node naive CD4+ cells. Greatest tumor Treg TCR overlap was with tumor naive CD4+ cells.

V was pared by 6 bases and J by 8 bases, with 10 bases of the junction left unmatched. The germline V gene encodes CDR1 SGHTA and CDR2 FQGNSA. The CDR3 is 14 residues long. The chain uses TRBV7-2 and TRBJ1-2, with TRBD1 matching 9 bases. The clonotype was recovered from a female donor with breast cancer. The sample was tumor-infiltrating naive CD4+ T cells sorted from the breast tumor. Indicated subset: naive CD4+ T cells, CD4+CD45RA+CD25-. The CDR3 DNA sequence: TGTGCCAGCAGGTCCCCCGGGACAGGGAAGGGCTACACCTTC. It encodes CASRSPGTGKGYTF.